The 22 T cell receptor beta chains reported below all come from one sample, sequenced in a study of a mutant IDH1 vaccine in newly diagnosed glioma. The repertoire was sequenced with immunoSEQ multiplex PCR; TCRdb's copy has only in-frame clones and lacks some. The sample has over 45,000 clones; about 86% are singletons. These receptors' antigens are unknown. Time point of the sample: week 5, during vaccination. A single vaccine dose contained 300 ug of mutant IDH1 20-mer peptide, and topical imiquimod was used with it. The sequencing here drew on PBMCs, taken from a glioma patient whose treatment included an IDH1 peptide vaccine. The receptors derive from a woman aged 45-60 years with glioma.

The rearrangement uses TRBV7-3 and TRBJ2-2, with 10 bases lining up with TRBD1. This CDR3 comprises 16 residues. The germline gives CDR1 SGHTA, CDR2 FQGTGA. After removal of 5 bases from V and 5 bases from J, the junction contained 8 bases not matched to a gene. CDR3 in DNA: TGTGCCAGCAGCGTCTCCCCGGGACAGGGGACCGGGGAGCTGTTTTTT. Translation: CASSVSPGQGTGELFF.

This chain connects TRBV5-6 to TRBJ1-2; perhaps TRBD1 as D (5 bases). Germline loops: CDR1 SGHDT, CDR2 YYEEEE. The CDR3 contains 15 residues. The V and J ends lost 1 base and 4 bases respectively, with 14 bases between them. The CDR3 nucleotides read TGTGCCAGCAGCTTGTATGGGCAGGGCATCTATGGCTACACCTTC. Its translation: CASSLYGQGIYGYTF.

The gene calls are TRBV28 and TRBJ2-7; a possible D gene is TRBD1 (6 bases). V was trimmed by 7 bases and J by 7 bases, leaving 17 bases between them. CDR1 MDHEN and CDR2 SYDVKM come from the germline V gene. The CDR3 contains 13 residues. CDR3 protein: CASIAVQGTEQYF. CDR3 in DNA: TGTGCCAGCATCGCTGTGCAGGGGACGGAGCAGTACTTC. Variable domain in full (rest from reference TRBV28 and TRBJ2-7): DVKVTQSSRYLVKRTGEKVFLECVQDMDHENMFWYRQDPGLGLRLIYFSYDVKMKEKGDIPEGYSVSREKKERFSLILESASTNQTSMYLCASIAVQGTEQYFGPGTRLTVT.

V usage is TRBV5-6 and J usage is TRBJ1-1; a possible D gene is TRBD1 (5 bases). The germline CDR1 and CDR2 sequences are SGHDT and YYEEEE. The length of the CDR3 is 13 residues. V was cut by 4 bases and J by 5 bases, with 12 bases left in between. CDR3 sequence: CASSPGARTEAFF. The DNA of the CDR3 is TGTGCCAGCAGCCCCGGGGCGAGGACTGAAGCTTTCTTT.

This chain uses TRBV7-9 with TRBJ1-1; possibly TRBD1 for D (5 bases). CDR1 and CDR2 from the germline V gene are SEHNR and FQNEAQ (reference sequence). CDR3 length: 9 residues. The CDR3 protein is CAVKWGAFF. CDR3 nucleotides: TGTGCTGTAAAATGGGGGGCTTTCTTT.

J is TRBJ2-3 and V is TRBV7-2, with D tentatively TRBD2 (5 bases). The CDR3 spans 13 residues. Looked up from germline, CDR1 is SGHTA and CDR2 is FQGNSA. With 3 bases removed from V and 7 bases from J, the gap between germline ends came to 11 bases. The CDR3 spells CASSLGVGNTQYF. As DNA, the CDR3 is TGTGCCAGCAGCTTGGGAGTGGGAAATACGCAGTATTTT.

This chain connects TRBV7-2 to TRBJ2-4; 10 nucleotides line up with TRBD1. Germline V lookup: CDR1 SGHTA, CDR2 FQGNSA. V lost 5 bases, J lost 0 bases, and 13 bases stayed unmatched. The CDR3 is made up of 19 amino acids. The CDR3: CASSLYLGQGKLAKNIQYF. CDR3 coding DNA: TGTGCCAGCAGCCTGTACTTGGGACAGGGGAAGCTAGCCAAAAACATTCAGTACTTC.

V is TRBV6-4 and J is TRBJ1-5, with a tentative D call TRBD1 (5 bases). CDR3 length equals 15 residues. Deletions cut 3 bases from V and 6 bases from J, with 15 bases between. Germline CDR1 MRHNA, CDR2 SNTAGT. CDR3: CASSEGQGGSQPQHF. CDR3 coding DNA: TGTGCCAGCAGTGAGGGTCAGGGAGGCAGTCAGCCCCAGCATTTT.

The chain recombines TRBV19 with TRBJ1-6; 7 bases line up with TRBD1. Germline V gene data show CDR1 as LNHDA and CDR2 as SQIVND (reference sequence). The trim removed 1 base at V and 7 bases at J, leaving 4 bases unmatched. The length of the CDR3 is 15 residues. The CDR3 region is CASSIVYRGNSPLHF. In nucleotides, the CDR3 is TGTGCCAGTAGTATAGTATACAGGGGAAATTCACCCCTCCACTTT.

The chain joins TRBV30 to TRBJ2-1, with 9 nucleotides matching TRBD2. From germline, CDR1 is GTSNPN and CDR2 SVGIG (reference sequence). The CDR3 loop spans 15 amino acids. V was pared by 5 bases and J by 1 base, with 6 bases of the junction left unmatched. The CDR3 spells CAWDPGLASYNEQFF. In DNA form, the CDR3 reads TGTGCCTGGGACCCGGGACTAGCTTCCTACAATGAGCAGTTCTTC.

This chain uses TRBV29-1 with TRBJ2-7; D uncertain. The CDR3 loop spans 13 amino acids. Trimming shortened V by 1 base and J by 7 bases, and 14 bases separated the two germline ends. Germline CDR1 is SQVTM and CDR2 is ANQGSEA. CDR3: CSVEAATHREQYF. For the CDR3, the DNA is TGCAGCGTTGAAGCCGCCACACACCGGGAGCAGTACTTC.

The chain combines TRBV19 with TRBJ1-1; D uncertain. Between the trimmed V and J ends, which lost 3 bases and 2 bases, there was a span of 10 bases. The length of the CDR3 is 14 residues. Germline CDR1 LNHDA, CDR2 SQIVND (reference sequence). This CDR3 reads CASSIRSTNTEAFF. The DNA of the CDR3 is TGTGCCAGTAGTATCCGCAGCACCAACACTGAAGCTTTCTTT.

The chain links TRBV7-9 to TRBJ2-1; D not certain. V shed 5 bases and J shed 8 bases, with 7 bases lying between them. CDR3 size: 11 residues. In germline, CDR1 is SEHNR, CDR2 FQNEAQ (reference sequence). The CDR3 region is CASSVSYEQFF. The CDR3 DNA is TGTGCCAGCAGCGTTAGCTATGAGCAGTTCTTC.

The V call is TRBV5-1, the J call TRBJ2-5; TRBD2 agrees at 8 bases. CDR1 and CDR2 from the germline V gene are SGHRS and YFSETQ. There are 14 residues in the CDR3. After removal of 0 bases from V and 5 bases from J, the junction contained 3 bases not matched to a gene. The chain's CDR3 is CASSLAGGYETQYF. CDR3 bases: TGCGCCAGCAGCTTGGCGGGAGGGTACGAGACCCAGTACTTC. The full variable domain, with the rest looked up from reference TRBV5-1 and TRBJ2-5, is KAGVTQTPRYLIKTRGQQVTLSCSPISGHRSVSWYQQTPGQGLQFLFEYFSETQRNKGNFPGRFSGRQFSNSRSEMNVSTLELGDSALYLCASSLAGGYETQYFGPGTRLLVL.

This clone was observed once. A read error may account for a junction end that differs from germline. V is TRBV29-1 and J is TRBJ1-3; maybe TRBD1 (5 bases). In germline, CDR1 is SQVTM, CDR2 ANQGSEA. The CDR3 extends over 14 amino acids. CDR3 DNA sequence: TGCAGCGCTGAATTTAGGGGTTCTGGAAACACCATATATTTT. Protein sequence: CSAEFRGSGNTIYF.

This clone has a handful of counts. V usage is TRBV6-1 and J usage is TRBJ2-7; tentative D call: TRBD2 (5 bases). Germline V gene lookup returns CDR1 MNHNS and CDR2 SASEGT. This CDR3 contains 15 residues. V lost 2 bases and J 2 bases, leaving 13 bases between the germline ends. CDR3: CASSETIRGPYEQYF. DNA of the CDR3: TGTGCCAGCAGTGAAACCATCCGAGGGCCCTACGAGCAGTACTTC.

The chain's CDR3 is CASEGAKNIQYF. CDR3 bases: TGTGCCAGCGAGGGTGCCAAAAACATTCAGTACTTC. The rearrangement links TRBV2 to TRBJ2-4; tentatively, D is TRBD2 (5 bases). Trimming shortened V by 8 bases and J by 1 base, and 6 bases separated the two germline ends. CDR1 SNHLY and CDR2 FYNNEI come from the germline V gene. CDR3 length: 12 amino acids.

The rearrangement joins TRBV7-9 to TRBJ2-1; possible D gene TRBD2, 5 bases. Trimming took 3 bases from V and 1 from J, leaving 7 bases between them. Germline lookup yields CDR1 SEHNR and CDR2 FQNEAQ (reference sequence). The CDR3 extends over 14 amino acids. The CDR3 spells CASSFGGSYNEQFF. The DNA for the CDR3 is TGTGCCAGCAGCTTCGGCGGGTCCTACAATGAGCAGTTCTTC.

CDR3 nucleotides: TGTGCCAGTAGTTCAACAGGGTTAAGCACTGAAGCTTTCTTT. Protein product: CASSSTGLSTEAFF. This chain joins TRBV19 and TRBJ1-1; D might be TRBD1 (6 bases). This CDR3 has 14 residues. Germline loops: CDR1 LNHDA, CDR2 SQIVND (reference sequence). V gave up 5 bases and J gave up 4 bases, with 14 bases separating them.

The rearrangement uses TRBV7-2 and TRBJ2-2; no clear D. V was clipped by 1 base and J by 6 bases, with 6 bases between them. The germline V gene encodes CDR1 SGHTA and CDR2 FQGNSA. The CDR3 runs 13 residues. CDR3 sequence: CASSLVRAGELFF. CDR3 sequence (DNA): TGTGCCAGCAGCTTAGTCCGCGCCGGGGAGCTGTTTTTT. The full variable domain, completed using reference TRBV7-2 and TRBJ2-2, is GAGVSQSPSNKVTEKGKDVELRCDPISGHTALYWYRQSLGQGLEFLIYFQGNSAPDKSGLPSDRFSAERTGGSVSTLTIQRTQQEDSAVYLCASSLVRAGELFFGEGSRLTVL.

The chain couples TRBV6-5 to TRBJ1-4; 8 positions agree with TRBD1. V gave up 6 bases and J gave up 4 bases; unmatched junction bases: 4. From germline, CDR1 is MNHEY and CDR2 SVGAGI. The length of the CDR3 is 14 residues. CDR3 DNA: TGTGCCAGCAGCCGGGGACAGGTTAATGAAAAACTGTTTTTT. Translation: CASSRGQVNEKLFF.

The gene calls are TRBV2 and TRBJ1-1, with TRBD1 matching over 7 bases. Germline CDR1 and CDR2: SNHLY and FYNNEI. The CDR3 has 15 residues. V shed 4 bases and J 0 bases; nucleotides not matched to a gene: 5. DNA for the CDR3: TGTGCCAGCAGTGTCCTACAGGGGTTGAACACTGAAGCTTTCTTT. Translating gives CASSVLQGLNTEAFF.